The T cell receptor (beta chain) under discussion was sequenced for a study of CD8+CD57+ T cells in acquired aplastic anemia. The template for TCR beta VDJ and CDR3 sequence profiling was genomic DNA. A single record per CDR3 protein comes from TCRdb applying MiXCR to the reads. The table has 200,000 to 250,000 distinct CDR3 sequences, around 45% seen once. The CDR3 extends over 15 amino acids. The J segment lost 9 bases and the V segment lost 2 bases, leaving 9 bases of the junction unmatched. Germline V gene data show CDR1 as SGHVS and CDR2 as FQNEAQ. Patients who underwent sequencing had shown CD8+CD57+ cell expansion by flow cytometry.

The chain combines TRBV7-8 with TRBJ2-7; 11 bases match TRBD2. Sequencing input: sorted CD4+, CD8+, or CD8+CD57+ T cells (not recorded which) from PBMCs. This TCR derives from a human donor with aplastic anemia. This chain's CDR3 is CASSLSSGRAEVQYF. CDR3 DNA sequence: TGTGCCAGCAGCTTAAGTAGCGGGAGGGCCGAGGTGCAGTACTTC. The full variable domain, in which reference TRBV7-8 and TRBJ2-7 provide the parts outside the CDR3, is GAGVSQSPRYKVAKRGQDVALRCDPISGHVSLFWYQQALGQGPEFLTYFQNEAQLDKSGLPSDRFFAERPEGSVSTLKIQRTQQEDSAVYLCASSLSSGRAEVQYFGPGTRLTVT.